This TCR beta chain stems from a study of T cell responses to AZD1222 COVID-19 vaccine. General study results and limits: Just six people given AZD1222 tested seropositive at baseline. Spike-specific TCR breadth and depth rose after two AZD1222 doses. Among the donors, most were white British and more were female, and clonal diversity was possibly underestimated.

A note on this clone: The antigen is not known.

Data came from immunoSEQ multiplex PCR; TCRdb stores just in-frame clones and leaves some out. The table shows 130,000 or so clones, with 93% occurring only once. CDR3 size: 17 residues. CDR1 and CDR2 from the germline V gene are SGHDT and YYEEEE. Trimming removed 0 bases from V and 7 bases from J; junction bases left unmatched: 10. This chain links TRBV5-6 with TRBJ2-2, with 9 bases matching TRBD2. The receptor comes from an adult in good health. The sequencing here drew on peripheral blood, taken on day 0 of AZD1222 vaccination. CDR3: CASSLVGSGSKSGELFF. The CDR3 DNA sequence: TGTGCCAGCAGCTTGGTTGGTAGCGGGAGTAAGAGCGGGGAGCTGTTTTTT.